The T cell receptor beta chain described here comes from a study of beta chain features in type 1 diabetes. Points from the study as a whole: Equally in patients and controls, shorter templates might have been favored by PCR. Within patients, naive, central memory and Treg TCRB repertoires seemed more similar than within healthy donors.

As concerns this clone: The target antigen is unknown.

The germline gives CDR1 MNHEY, CDR2 SMNVEV (reference sequence). The CDR3 consists of 15 residues. The V and J ends lost 0 bases and 4 bases, in that order; junction bases with no gene match: 2. Every isolated RNA sample was fully reverse transcribed, so sequencing captured expressed TCRB transcripts. Measured with immunoSEQ multiplex PCR; TCRdb has only the in-frame clones, and not every one. The sample carries 330,000 or so clones, around 13% recorded once. Via the markers CD45RO/CCR7/CD25/CD127/CD95/CD27, stem cell-like memory, regulatory, central memory and naive CD4+ cells were sorted. Purity exceeded 95% in all sorted populations.

This clonotype was sampled from a man younger than 40 in good health. The chain is built from TRBV27 and TRBJ2-5; 10 bases align to TRBD1. The material sequenced was central memory CD4+ T cells from blood. The CDR3 DNA sequence: TGTGCCAGCAGTTTATCTGGGACAGGGGTAGAGACCCAGTACTTC. This codes for CASSLSGTGVETQYF.